Listed below are T cell receptor beta chains from one sample, sequenced in a study of cytomegalovirus exposure and HLA in healthy donors. Sequenced by immunoSEQ multiplex PCR; TCRdb stores in-frame clones only, minus some. The table shows 150,000 to 200,000 clones, with less than 85% occurring only once. The sample was PBMCs. The receptors shown here come from a man aged 18 to 29 in good health and CMV-seronegative. Each CDR3 is given with its conserved first and last residue. A D gene is named only where the DNA matches it firmly. Rows may omit the clone size; those that give it use once, few, many or a size class.

J gene: TRBJ2-5
V gene: TRBV6-5
D gene: TRBD2
clone size: few
CDR3 protein: CASSYSGLAETQYF
CDR3 DNA: TGTGCCAGCAGTTATTCCGGACTAGCGGAGACCCAGTACTTC

J gene: TRBJ2-3
V gene: TRBV6-5
D gene: NA
clone size: NA
CDR3 protein: CASGPDEVTDTQYF
CDR3 DNA: TGTGCCAGCGGTCCAGATGAAGTCACAGATACGCAGTATTTT

J gene: TRBJ2-2
V gene: TRBV9
D gene: TRBD2
clone size: NA
CDR3 protein: CASSQRGGLVNGELFF
CDR3 DNA: TGTGCCAGCAGCCAGCGGGGGGGCCTTGTTAACGGGGAGCTGTTTTTT

J gene: TRBJ1-6
V gene: TRBV27
D gene: NA
clone size: NA
CDR3 protein: CASSLGSSYNSPLHF
CDR3 DNA: TGTGCCAGCAGTTTGGGGAGCTCCTATAATTCACCCCTCCACTTT

J gene: TRBJ2-3
V gene: TRBV4-2
D gene: NA
clone size: NA
CDR3 protein: CASSPWGGQDTQYF
CDR3 DNA: TGTGCCAGCAGTCCCTGGGGGGGGCAAGATACGCAGTATTTT

J gene: TRBJ2-7
V gene: TRBV4-1
D gene: NA
clone size: NA
CDR3 protein: CASSGGVLWVEQYF
CDR3 DNA: TGCGCCAGCAGCGGCGGGGTACTATGGGTCGAGCAGTACTTC

J gene: TRBJ2-7
V gene: TRBV9
D gene: NA
clone size: NA
CDR3 protein: CASSGSGSYEQYF
CDR3 DNA: TGTGCCAGCAGCGGTTCCGGGTCCTACGAGCAGTACTTC

J gene: TRBJ2-7
V gene: TRBV6-1
D gene: NA
clone size: NA
CDR3 protein: CASRQGSYEQYF
CDR3 DNA: TGTGCCAGCAGACAGGGTTCCTACGAGCAGTACTTC

J gene: TRBJ2-6
V gene: TRBV7-3
D gene: NA
clone size: NA
CDR3 protein: CASSYPGVSGANVLTF
CDR3 DNA: TGTGCCAGCAGCTACCCAGGTGTCTCTGGGGCCAACGTCCTGACTTTC

J gene: TRBJ2-1
V gene: TRBV5-6
D gene: NA
clone size: NA
CDR3 protein: CASSLRGGFYNEQFF
CDR3 DNA: TGTGCCAGCAGCTTGAGGGGGGGGTTCTACAATGAGCAGTTCTTC

J gene: TRBJ1-1
V gene: TRBV14
D gene: TRBD1
clone size: NA
CDR3 protein: CASLQGVNTEAFF
CDR3 DNA: TGTGCCAGCCTACAGGGGGTGAACACTGAAGCTTTCTTT

J gene: TRBJ1-5
V gene: TRBV27
D gene: TRBD1
clone size: NA
CDR3 protein: CASRLNTGGGNQPQHF
CDR3 DNA: TGTGCCAGCCGATTGAACACAGGGGGTGGCAATCAGCCCCAGCATTTT

J gene: TRBJ2-7
V gene: TRBV9
D gene: TRBD1
clone size: NA
CDR3 protein: CASSVLGQGYEQYF
CDR3 DNA: TGTGCCAGCAGCGTCCTCGGACAGGGCTACGAGCAGTACTTC

J gene: TRBJ2-5
V gene: TRBV5-1
D gene: NA
clone size: NA
CDR3 protein: CASSLTGPETQYF
CDR3 DNA: TGCGCCAGCAGCTTGACTGGGCCTGAAACCCAGTACTTC

J gene: TRBJ2-2
V gene: TRBV9
D gene: TRBD2
clone size: NA
CDR3 protein: CASSVASGAPWAGELFF
CDR3 DNA: TGTGCCAGCAGCGTGGCTAGCGGGGCCCCATGGGCCGGGGAGCTGTTTTTT

J gene: TRBJ2-5
V gene: TRBV29-1
D gene: NA
clone size: NA
CDR3 protein: CSVEHIQETQYF
CDR3 DNA: TGCAGCGTTGAACACATTCAAGAGACCCAGTACTTC

J gene: TRBJ1-1
V gene: TRBV18
D gene: NA
clone size: NA
CDR3 protein: CASSPGSGGVMNTEAFF
CDR3 DNA: TGTGCCAGCTCACCCGGATCGGGGGGCGTCATGAACACTGAAGCTTTCTTT

J gene: TRBJ2-1
V gene: TRBV28
D gene: TRBD2
clone size: NA
CDR3 protein: CASSLPTSGILDEQFF
CDR3 DNA: TGTGCCAGCAGTCTCCCGACTAGCGGGATTTTGGATGAGCAGTTCTTC

J gene: TRBJ1-6
V gene: TRBV5-4
D gene: NA
clone size: once
CDR3 protein: CASSSQGDSPLHF
CDR3 DNA: TGTGCCAGCAGCTCACAGGGAGATTCACCCCTCCACTTT

J gene: TRBJ2-7
V gene: TRBV2
D gene: NA
clone size: NA
CDR3 protein: CASRGRGYEQYF
CDR3 DNA: TGTGCCAGCAGAGGAAGAGGCTACGAGCAGTACTTC

J gene: TRBJ1-2
V gene: TRBV6-1
D gene: TRBD1
clone size: NA
CDR3 protein: CASRAGGQGYGYTF
CDR3 DNA: TGTGCCAGCCGAGCCGGAGGACAGGGATATGGCTACACCTTC

J gene: TRBJ2-7
V gene: TRBV6-5
D gene: TRBD1
clone size: NA
CDR3 protein: CASRRTGTVGEQYF
CDR3 DNA: TGTGCCAGCCGTCGGACAGGGACCGTAGGGGAGCAGTACTTC

J gene: TRBJ2-5
V gene: TRBV27
D gene: NA
clone size: few
CDR3 protein: CASSTLTTGSETQYF
CDR3 DNA: TGTGCCAGCTCTACACTTACCACAGGGTCGGAGACCCAGTACTTC

J gene: TRBJ2-5
V gene: TRBV5-1
D gene: TRBD2
clone size: once
CDR3 protein: CASSFSGRFQETQYF
CDR3 DNA: TGCGCCAGCAGCTTTAGCGGGAGGTTCCAAGAGACCCAGTACTTC

J gene: TRBJ2-1
V gene: TRBV5-4
D gene: NA
clone size: NA
CDR3 protein: CAIRSLDSPYEQFF
CDR3 DNA: TGTGCCATACGTTCGTTGGACTCCCCCTATGAGCAGTTCTTC

J gene: TRBJ1-5
V gene: TRBV27
D gene: NA
clone size: NA
CDR3 protein: CASSLQYSNQPQHF
CDR3 DNA: TGTGCCAGCAGTCTTCAGTATAGCAATCAGCCCCAGCATTTT

J gene: TRBJ1-1
V gene: TRBV30
D gene: NA
clone size: NA
CDR3 protein: CAWSVLQGNTEAFF
CDR3 DNA: TGTGCCTGGAGTGTATTACAGGGGAACACTGAAGCTTTCTTT

J gene: TRBJ2-5
V gene: TRBV27
D gene: TRBD2
clone size: NA
CDR3 protein: CASSLVAGGKTTQYF
CDR3 DNA: TGTGCCAGCAGTTTAGTAGCGGGGGGTAAGACGACCCAGTACTTC

J gene: TRBJ2-2
V gene: TRBV19
D gene: TRBD2
clone size: NA
CDR3 protein: CASSLLAGGRTGELFF
CDR3 DNA: TGTGCCAGTAGTCTCCTAGCGGGGGGGCGCACCGGGGAGCTGTTTTTT

J gene: TRBJ1-1
V gene: TRBV7-8
D gene: NA
clone size: NA
CDR3 protein: CASSLVAGEGIEAFF
CDR3 DNA: TGTGCCAGCAGCTTAGTTGCGGGCGAAGGGATTGAAGCTTTCTTT

J gene: TRBJ2-3
V gene: TRBV6-5
D gene: NA
clone size: NA
CDR3 protein: CASSYSPSDTDTQYF
CDR3 DNA: TGTGCCAGCAGTTACTCGCCTAGCGACACAGATACGCAGTATTTT

J gene: TRBJ1-5
V gene: TRBV7-8
D gene: TRBD1
clone size: NA
CDR3 protein: CASSLVPGGSNQPQHF
CDR3 DNA: TGTGCCAGCAGCTTAGTTCCAGGGGGTAGCAATCAGCCCCAGCATTTT

J gene: TRBJ1-1
V gene: TRBV29-1
D gene: NA
clone size: NA
CDR3 protein: CSVEGRFRTEAFF
CDR3 DNA: TGCAGCGTTGAGGGCCGGTTCCGTACTGAAGCTTTCTTT

J gene: TRBJ1-1
V gene: TRBV6-1
D gene: TRBD1
clone size: NA
CDR3 protein: CASSDRDRAAFF
CDR3 DNA: TGTGCCAGCAGTGACCGGGACAGGGCAGCTTTCTTT

J gene: TRBJ2-7
V gene: TRBV11-2
D gene: NA
clone size: NA
CDR3 protein: CASSLAGGLTYEQYF
CDR3 DNA: TGTGCCAGCAGCTTAGCGGGGGGCCTAACCTACGAGCAGTACTTC